Listed below are T cell receptor beta chains from one sample, sequenced in a study of blood T cell repertoires in COVID-19. Some clones are missing from TCRdb's copy, which holds only in-frame ones; the method was immunoSEQ multiplex PCR. There are tens of thousands of clones in the sample; about nine tenths occur only once, and approximately 15% lies in the top ten. Sequences were obtained from peripheral blood. The source is a man older than 75 in a cohort sampled during active COVID-19. The CDR3 runs from the conserved cysteine through the conserved F or W. A D gene is named only where the DNA matches it firmly. Where a row states a size, it is once, few, many or the class of an expanded clone; other rows omit it.

>TRBV19|TRBD1|few|TRBJ1-5
TGTGCCAGTAGTCGGATCGGGACAGCAGATCAGCCCCAGCATTTT
CASSRIGTADQPQHF
>TRBV5-1|-|-|TRBJ1-5
TGCGCCAGCAGCTTGGAGGGGGGGAATCGTCAGCCCCAGCATTTT
CASSLEGGNRQPQHF
>TRBV19|TRBD2|-|TRBJ2-3
TGTGCCAGTAGTGGATTGGCTAGCGGGGACACAGATACGCAGTATTTT
CASSGLASGDTDTQYF
>TRBV4-3|-|-|TRBJ1-5
TGCGCCAGCAGCCAGTCGACAGGAAATCAGCCCCAGCATTTT
CASSQSTGNQPQHF
>TRBV3-1/TRBV3-2|TRBD1|-|TRBJ2-1
TGTGCCAGCAGCGCAGCCGGGACAGGGGGATTTTTGGGATACAATGAGCAGTTCTTC
CASSAAGTGGFLGYNEQFF
>TRBV19|TRBD2|-|TRBJ2-3
TGTGCCAGTAGTCGGACTAGCGGTTTCACAGATACGCAGTATTTT
CASSRTSGFTDTQYF
>TRBV7-2|TRBD1|-|TRBJ1-3
TGTGCCAGCAGGACAGGGGGGGGAAACACCATATATTTT
CASRTGGGNTIYF
>TRBV19|-|-|TRBJ1-3
TGTGCCAGTAGTACAGGGACAACCAGTGGAAACACCATATATTTT
CASSTGTTSGNTIYF
>TRBV19|TRBD1|-|TRBJ1-4
TGTGCCAGTACCATCAAGGGGACAGCTAATGAAAAACTGTTTTTT
CASTIKGTANEKLFF
>TRBV7-8|-|-|TRBJ1-3
TGTGCCAGCAGCTTAATGGCCCGCTCTGGAAACACCATATATTTT
CASSLMARSGNTIYF
>TRBV4-3|TRBD1|once|TRBJ1-2
TGCGCCAGCAGCCAAATTTCTGGACAGGGCCCCTTCTATGGCTACACCTTC
CASSQISGQGPFYGYTF
>TRBV7-2|TRBD1|once|TRBJ2-3
TGTGCCAGCAGCAGCATAAAAGGCACAGGGGTCACAGATACGCAGTATTTT
CASSSIKGTGVTDTQYF
>TRBV7-9|-|-|TRBJ1-2
TGTGCCAGCAGCCTTCCACGGGGTATGGATGGCTACACCTTC
CASSLPRGMDGYTF
>TRBV18|-|once|TRBJ1-2
TGTGCCAGCTCCCTAATAGCAGGGAACGACTATGGCTACACCTTC
CASSLIAGNDYGYTF
>TRBV18|TRBD2|-|TRBJ2-3
TGTGCCAGCTCACCGGGGGGGGATACGCAGTATTTT
CASSPGGDTQYF
>TRBV5-1|-|-|TRBJ2-1
TGCGCCAGCAGCTCCCAAGCGGTGGGTGAGCAGTTCTTC
CASSSQAVGEQFF
>TRBV6-5|-|-|TRBJ1-2
TGTGCCAGCAGGAGAAAACAGGGAGACAGTGGCTACACCTTC
CASRRKQGDSGYTF
>TRBV6-4|-|once|TRBJ2-1
TGTGCCAGCAGTGACTCGCAGCGGAAAACCTACAATGAGCAGTTCTTC
CASSDSQRKTYNEQFF
>TRBV5-1|TRBD1|-|TRBJ2-7
TGCGCCAGCAGCGGGACAGGGGCCTTCTACGAGCAGTACTTC
CASSGTGAFYEQYF
>TRBV12-3/TRBV12-4|-|-|TRBJ2-2
TGTGCCAGCAGACCACAGGGAACCGGGGAGCTGTTTTTT
CASRPQGTGELFF
>TRBV18|TRBD1|-|TRBJ2-3
TGTGCCAGCTCACCTACAGGGGGCACAGATACGCAGTATTTT
CASSPTGGTDTQYF
>TRBV7-2|TRBD1|-|TRBJ2-3
TGTGCCAGCAGCCCAGGGGGCGGACTTACGCAGTATTTT
CASSPGGGLTQYF
>TRBV6-1|-|-|TRBJ2-7
TGTGCCAGCAGTGAAGCGCCGAGGGCCTACGAGCAGTACTTC
CASSEAPRAYEQYF
>TRBV19|-|-|TRBJ2-4
TGTGCCAGTTCAGATGTAGCCAAAAACATTCAGTACTTC
CASSDVAKNIQYF
>TRBV7-9|TRBD1|-|TRBJ2-5
TGTGCCAGCATAGTCCCCGGGGACAGAGAGACCCAGTACTTC
CASIVPGDRETQYF
>TRBV6-1|TRBD1|-|TRBJ1-2
TGTGCCAGCAGTGAAAGGGGGCTGCCGTATGGCTACACCTTC
CASSERGLPYGYTF
>TRBV4-1|-|-|TRBJ2-1
TGCGCCAGCAGCCAAGATCGTACGGGAGAGGCCCACAATGAGCAGTTCTTC
CASSQDRTGEAHNEQFF
>TRBV7-3|TRBD1|-|TRBJ1-2
TGTGCCAGCAGCACCGGGGACAGCGAGGTGGAGGGCTACACCTTC
CASSTGDSEVEGYTF
>TRBV5-1|-|-|TRBJ1-3
TGCGCCAGCGACCCCACGGGGGATGGAAACACCATATATTTT
CASDPTGDGNTIYF
>TRBV29-1|-|-|TRBJ1-1
TGCAGCGTTGAGGGGAGGGATAGGGCGAACACTGAAGCTTTCTTT
CSVEGRDRANTEAFF
>TRBV5-1|-|-|TRBJ2-3
TGCGCCAGCAGTCAGCCTAGCGAGCTTGCAGATACGCAGTATTTT
CASSQPSELADTQYF
>TRBV9|-|-|TRBJ1-5
TGTGCCAGCAGCGTAGATTGGGAACAGGATCAGCCCCAGCATTTT
CASSVDWEQDQPQHF
>TRBV9|TRBD2|once|TRBJ2-3
TGTGCCAGCAGCCCGCGGGGGACAGATACGCAGTATTTT
CASSPRGTDTQYF
>TRBV6-6|TRBD1|-|TRBJ1-5
TGTGCCAGCAGTCGAACAGGGGCAAATCCAAATCAGCCCCAGCATTTT
CASSRTGANPNQPQHF
>TRBV27|-|-|TRBJ1-3
TGTGCCAGCAGGGGGGGATCCGGGCCCTTATATTTT
CASRGGSGPLYF
>TRBV9|-|-|TRBJ2-5
TGTGCCAGCAGCGTAGGAGGGGGAGAGACCCAGTACTTC
CASSVGGGETQYF
>TRBV11-2|TRBD2|-|TRBJ2-7
TGTGCCAGCAGCTACCCAGCGGGGGGTTTCTCCTACGAGCAGTACTTC
CASSYPAGGFSYEQYF
>TRBV7-9|-|-|TRBJ1-4
TGTGCCAGCAGCTTAGCCTACACGACAAGTGGTGAAAAACTGTTTTTT
CASSLAYTTSGEKLFF
>TRBV10-3|-|-|TRBJ2-5
TGTGCCATCAGTGATGAACTAGTCCAAGAGACCCAGTACTTC
CAISDELVQETQYF
>TRBV2|TRBD1|-|TRBJ1-5
TGTGCCAGCAGCGTTGGACAGGGTAATCAGCCCCAGCATTTT
CASSVGQGNQPQHF
>TRBV6-6|TRBD2|-|TRBJ2-2
TGTGCCAGCAGCTATAGCGGGGGGGCCTTCCCCGCGAACACCGGGGAGCTGTTTTTT
CASSYSGGAFPANTGELFF